This TCR beta chain came from a study of regulatory T cells in long-lasting Graves disease. At least ten counts were recorded for this clonotype. Germline CDR1 SGHVS, CDR2 FQNEAQ. This CDR3 region has 15 residues. Trimming removed 1 base from V and 7 bases from J; junction bases left unmatched: 8. Time point specified: persistent/refractory GD, antithyroid drugs over 5 years with positive TRAb. After RNA was extracted from PBMCs, the TCR library was made from it. CDR3 regions were amplified by Arm-PCR using iRepertoire HTBI primers to build TCR beta libraries. In TCRdb, the multiplex PCR reads were re-called with MiXCR into one record per CDR3 protein. The data contain almost 350,000 distinct CDR3 sequences, 15% to 20% of them seen just once; the ten biggest clones take up 25% to 30%.

This TCR was recovered from a female donor with Graves disease. Sequencing was performed on peripheral blood mononuclear cells (PBMCs), taken when the disease was refractory, from a patient treated with antithyroid drugs. J is TRBJ1-1 and V is TRBV7-8; 8 bases fit TRBD1. CDR3 in DNA: TGTGCCAGCAGCTTAGGGACAGGGAGAGTCGGTGAAGCTTTCTTT. Protein product: CASSLGTGRVGEAFF.